This entry lists 5 T cell receptor beta chains sequenced from one sample in a study of T and B cells in COVID-19 patients. From blood, about 230-500 ng of genomic DNA served as TRB template. TRB rearrangements were amplified by multiplex PCR with BIOMED2 TRB-A/B primers. A single record per CDR3 protein comes from TCRdb applying MiXCR to the multiplex PCR reads. The data contain about 5,000 distinct CDR3 sequences, roughly 26% of them seen just once; the ten biggest clones take up approximately 10%. Material: blood. These TCRs come from a human donor with active COVID-19.

The V gene is TRBV28, the J gene TRBJ2-5; TRBD1 matches 8 bases. CDR1 is MDHEN and CDR2 is SYDVKM in the germline V gene. Trimming took 5 bases from V and 5 from J; bases not matched to a gene: 7. The CDR3 sequence is 14 residues long. The CDR3: CASSPDREWETQYF. Written as DNA, the CDR3 is TGTGCCAGCAGTCCGGACAGGGAGTGGGAGACCCAGTACTTC.

A few counts support this clonotype. This chain joins TRBV7-2 and TRBJ1-4; 8 bases match TRBD1. Germline CDR1 is SGHTA and CDR2 is FQGNSA. V lost 5 bases and J lost 3; bases outside the gene matches: 2. The CDR3 is 14 amino acids. The CDR3 DNA follows: TGTGCCAGCAGCCCGGACAGGGCTAATGAAAAACTGTTTTTT. This gives the protein CASSPDRANEKLFF.

This clonotype came up many times. The DNA of the CDR3 is TGTGCCAGCAGTTACGTTCAGGGTGGAGTAGACCAAGAGACCCAGTACTTC. It translates to CASSYVQGGVDQETQYF. V gene TRBV6-2 or TRBV6-3 combines with J gene TRBJ2-5, with D maybe TRBD1 (5 bases). Germline CDR1 is MNHEY and CDR2 is SVGEGT. This CDR3 has 17 amino acids. Trimming stripped 2 bases from V and 0 bases from J, with 16 bases between.

This clonotype is labeled as medium-sized (0.01 to 0.1%). The rearrangement links TRBV6-5 to TRBJ2-7, with 7 nucleotides matching TRBD1. The junction had 15 bases not matched to a gene; V was cut back by 8 bases and J by 2 bases. Germline-derived CDR1 and CDR2 are MNHEY and SVGAGI. This CDR3 contains 16 residues. The CDR3 DNA sequence: TGTGCCAGCGTGCTAGGAATGAGACAGGGACCCTACGAGCAGTACTTC. Translating gives CASVLGMRQGPYEQYF.

This clonotype is judged medium-sized. V gene TRBV5-6 combines with J gene TRBJ2-3; maybe TRBD1 (6 bases). CDR3 size: 13 residues. Trimming took off 0 bases at V and 4 bases at J, with 6 bases between the two ends. CDR1 and CDR2 (germline): SGHDT, YYEEEE. The CDR3 spells CASSLDRADTQYF. CDR3 DNA: TGTGCCAGCAGCTTGGACAGGGCAGATACGCAGTATTTT.